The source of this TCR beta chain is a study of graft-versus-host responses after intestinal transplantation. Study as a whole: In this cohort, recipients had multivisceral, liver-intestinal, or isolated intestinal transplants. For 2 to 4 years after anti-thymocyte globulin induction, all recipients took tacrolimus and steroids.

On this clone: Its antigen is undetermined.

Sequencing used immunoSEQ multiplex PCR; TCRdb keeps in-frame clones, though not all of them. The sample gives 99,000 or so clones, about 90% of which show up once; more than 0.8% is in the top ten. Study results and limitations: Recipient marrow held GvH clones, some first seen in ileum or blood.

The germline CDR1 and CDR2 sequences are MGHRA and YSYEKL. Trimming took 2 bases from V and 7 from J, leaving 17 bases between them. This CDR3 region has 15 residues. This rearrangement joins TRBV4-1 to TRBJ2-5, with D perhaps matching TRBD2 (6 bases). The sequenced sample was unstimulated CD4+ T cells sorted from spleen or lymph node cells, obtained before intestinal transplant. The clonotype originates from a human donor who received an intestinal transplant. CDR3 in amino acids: CASSQHPSEWGTQYF. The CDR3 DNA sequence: TGCGCCAGCAGCCAACACCCTAGCGAGTGGGGGACCCAGTACTTC.